This T cell receptor beta chain originates from a study of CD8+CD57+ T cells in acquired aplastic anemia. The study, taken as a whole, reports: It was found that 25 to 35 CD8+ CDR3 sequences were shared between patients and controls.

For sequencing, patients were chosen who had shown expansion of CD8+CD57+ cells by flow cytometry. Among the patients, all had severe acquired aplastic anemia. Comments on this clonotype: The antigen is not known.

It was genomic DNA that served as the template for profiling TCR beta VDJ and CDR3. TCRdb recomputed calls from the reads with MiXCR, one row per CDR3 protein. Here the sample spans about 200,000 distinct CDR3 sequences, 55% to 65% being singletons. The CDR3 runs to 15 residues. Trimming removed 4 bases from V and 10 bases from J; junction bases left unmatched: 10. CDR1 and CDR2 (germline): SNHLY, FYNNEI. Material for sequencing was sorted CD4+, CD8+, or CD8+CD57+ T cells (not recorded which) from PBMCs. The TCR originated in a human donor with aplastic anemia. The gene calls are TRBV2 and TRBJ2-1, with 10 bases aligning to TRBD2. CDR3 nucleotide sequence: TGTGCCAGCAGTGTCCCTAGCGGGAGATTCGGGGAGCAGTTCTTC. It translates to CASSVPSGRFGEQFF.